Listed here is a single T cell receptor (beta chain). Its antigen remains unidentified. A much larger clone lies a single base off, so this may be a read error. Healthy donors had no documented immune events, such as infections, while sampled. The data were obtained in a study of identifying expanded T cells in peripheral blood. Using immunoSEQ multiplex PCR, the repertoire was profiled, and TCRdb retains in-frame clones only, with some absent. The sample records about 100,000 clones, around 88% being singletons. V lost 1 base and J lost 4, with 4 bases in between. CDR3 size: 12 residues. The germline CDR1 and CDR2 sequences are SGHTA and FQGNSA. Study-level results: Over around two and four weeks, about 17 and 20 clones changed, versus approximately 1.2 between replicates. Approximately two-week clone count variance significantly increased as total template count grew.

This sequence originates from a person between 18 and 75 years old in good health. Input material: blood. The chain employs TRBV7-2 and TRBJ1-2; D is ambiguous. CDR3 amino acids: CASSLDIYGYTF. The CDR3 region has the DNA TGTGCCAGCAGCTTAGACATCTATGGCTACACCTTC.